This T cell receptor (beta chain) appears in the sequencing data of a study of T cells of healthy individuals (dated by TCRdb to 2016 to 2019). Note on this clonotype: The antigen this receptor binds is unknown. Per-base qualities were not stored, and no clone one base away is much larger.

The protocol used for the library was 5' RACE. The sequencing machine was an Illumina MiSeq. TCRdb trimmed public reads at Q25 via fastp, called clones via MiXCR and kept in-frame beta chains. Merged by CDR3 protein, the rows form single entries marked with the most common genes and DNA. For this sample there are around 63,000 distinct CDR3 sequences; around 15% appear just once. The top ten constitute around 5% of the sample. The germline V gene (reference sequence) sets CDR1 to DFQATT and CDR2 to SNEGSKA. Between the V and J ends, shortened by 5 bases and 10 bases respectively, the junction contains 11 bases. The CDR3, cysteine through phenylalanine, is 10 amino acids long. Just CDR3 DNA is preserved here, 30 bases in frame from base 1.

The clonotype was recovered from a human donor in good health. Here the chain combines TRBV20-1 and TRBJ1-2; confidence is insufficient to name the D gene. The CDR3 region: CSAPPPYYTF. The DNA reads TGCAGTGCTCCCCCCCCGTACTACACCTTC.